This TCR beta chain was profiled in a study of blood T cell repertoires in COVID-19 (dated by TCRdb to the early 2020s). Regarding the research as a whole: Collaborator samples came from the United States, Italy and Spain and covered acute and convalescent phases of COVID-19. The prospective study material was composed of cDNA or gDNA derived from T cells, B-cell-depleted T cells, or PBMCs. Subjects who had been exposed to COVID-19, were actively infected with it, or had recovered from it provided the deeply sampled blood TCRbeta repertoires that made up the dataset. The repertoires were released in a freely available public database intended as a resource for research on the immune response to SARS-CoV-2. The samples were drawn from two sources: the first 160 participants of the ongoing ImmuneRACE study, and 1,000 to 1,500 subjects contributed by 6 global collaborators. A de-identified subject ID, COVID-19 status, age in years and sex were almost always included in the sample metadata. Where available, HLA class I and class II types were taken from metadata supplied by the sample provider and were not determined by assay-based typing. Overall study outcomes, separate from this receptor: The amount of clinical and demographic metadata varied by source and participant and was provided uncurated.

Whole blood was collected in K2EDTA tubes by collaborating institutions according to the institutions' own protocols. For TCRbeta analysis, collaborators shipped samples as frozen whole blood, isolated PBMCs, or DNA extracted from either of those sample types. Concerning this clone: Its cognate antigen has yet to be identified. There are no base qualities to consult, and no much larger clone falls within one base.

The immunoSEQ Assay, a bias-controlled multiplex PCR, was used to amplify TCRbeta CDR3 regions from genomic DNA. Regarding the original processing steps: Nucleated cell counts per sample were estimated from amplification of reference gene primers within the assay. To quantify the absolute abundance of each unique TCRbeta CDR3 rearrangement, sequence reads were collapsed and filtered. For each sample, productive Simpson clonality was calculated as the square root of Simpson's diversity index across productive rearrangements. The source is immuneACCESS, and TCRdb retained only in-frame sequences with V and J called. Part of the clones is not carried over; for the studies checked, unresolved V genes explain less than half of this, and the remainder is unexplained. The D gene and trimming were derived from the DNA, and the V and J assignments and clone size from that table. This sample gives fewer than 250,000 clones in total; 70% to 90% of them show up just once. Around 6.4% of the sample is taken by the ten largest.

Unmatched junction bases come to 6, with V trimmed by 0 bases and J by 8 bases. Reading the germline V gene gives CDR1 LGHNA and CDR2 YNFKEQ. Measured from the cysteine to the phenylalanine, the CDR3 is 14 residues long. The kept DNA is CDR3 alone, 42 bases in frame from the first base. Material: peripheral blood. Recombination linked TRBV4-2 to TRBJ1-2, and TRBD1 aligns with 7 junction nucleotides. The source is a woman aged 60-70 years with active or convalescent COVID-19. The nucleotide sequence reads TGTGCCAGCAGCCAAGAAAGAACAGGGGCCGGCTACACCTTC. This sequence encodes CASSQERTGAGYTF.